This TCR beta chain comes out of a study of CXCR3-negative and CXCR3-positive naive CD8 T cells. Background on the study: There were 140 million or so TRB reads altogether, and each library had about 1.5 +/- 0.3 million of them. Study results and caveats: CXCR3-positive naive cells carried more hydrophobic TRB CDR3s than CXCR3-negative naive cells did. Similar TRBV-TRBJ usage was seen in naive cells (both CXCR3-negative and CXCR3-positive), but memory cells differed. Relative to memory CD8+ cells, whose diversity was much lower, both naive subsets had comparably high diversity.

In regard to this clonotype: Its antigen is undetermined.

It was by 5' RACE with UMI labels that the TRB cDNA libraries were prepared. From its re-call of the 5' RACE reads, TCRdb lists each CDR3 protein once, without DNA. The sample data list 85,000 to 90,000 distinct CDR3 sequences. CDR1 is MGHRA, CDR2 YSYEKL, per germline. The CDR3 covers 15 residues. The authors gated naive CD8+ T cells as CD45RO-CCR7+CD27+CD95-. This clonotype originated in a human donor in good health. Some clones in this sample may be carry-over from other donors' samples. The material sequenced was naive CXCR3+ CD8+ T cells from blood. As for subset: CD45RO-CCR7+CD27+CD95- naive CD8+ T cells expressing CXCR3 (TNR3+). This chain connects TRBV4-1 to TRBJ2-7; TCRdb proposes TRBD1, but this gene call is untestable without DNA. CDR3 protein: CASSQTQGSHYEQYF.